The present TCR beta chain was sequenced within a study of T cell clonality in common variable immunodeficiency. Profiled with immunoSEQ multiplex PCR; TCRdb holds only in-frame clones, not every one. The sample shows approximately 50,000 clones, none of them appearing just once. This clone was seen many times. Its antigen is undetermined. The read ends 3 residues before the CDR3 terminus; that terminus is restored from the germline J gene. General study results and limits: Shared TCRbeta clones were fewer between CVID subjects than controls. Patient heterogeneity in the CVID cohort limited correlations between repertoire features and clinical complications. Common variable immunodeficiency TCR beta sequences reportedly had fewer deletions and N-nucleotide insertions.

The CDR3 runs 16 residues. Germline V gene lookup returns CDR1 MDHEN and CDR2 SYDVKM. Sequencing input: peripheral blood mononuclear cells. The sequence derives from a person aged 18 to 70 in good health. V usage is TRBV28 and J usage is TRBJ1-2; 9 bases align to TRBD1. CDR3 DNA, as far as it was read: TGTGCCAGCAGTCTCATTCCGGAGTGGACAGGGGAAGGC. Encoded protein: CASSLIPEWTGEG. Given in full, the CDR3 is CASSLIPEWTGEGYTF.